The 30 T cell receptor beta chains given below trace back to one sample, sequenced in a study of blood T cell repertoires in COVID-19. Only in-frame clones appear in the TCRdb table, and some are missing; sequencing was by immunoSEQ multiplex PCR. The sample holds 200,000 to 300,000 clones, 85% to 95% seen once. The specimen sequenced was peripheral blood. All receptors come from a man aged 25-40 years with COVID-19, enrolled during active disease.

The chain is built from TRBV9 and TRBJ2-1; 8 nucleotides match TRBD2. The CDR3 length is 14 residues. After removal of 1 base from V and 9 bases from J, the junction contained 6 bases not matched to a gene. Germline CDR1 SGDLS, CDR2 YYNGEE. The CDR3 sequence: CASSVRTSLSEQFF. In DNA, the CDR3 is TGTGCCAGCAGCGTACGGACTAGCCTCAGTGAGCAGTTCTTC.

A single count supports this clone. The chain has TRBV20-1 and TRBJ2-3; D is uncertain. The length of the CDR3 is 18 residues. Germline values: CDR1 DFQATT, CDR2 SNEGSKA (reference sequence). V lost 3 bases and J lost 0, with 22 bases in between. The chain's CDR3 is CSASETRVATASTDTQYF. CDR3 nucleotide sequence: TGCAGTGCTAGTGAGACCCGGGTGGCGACGGCTAGCACAGATACGCAGTATTTT.

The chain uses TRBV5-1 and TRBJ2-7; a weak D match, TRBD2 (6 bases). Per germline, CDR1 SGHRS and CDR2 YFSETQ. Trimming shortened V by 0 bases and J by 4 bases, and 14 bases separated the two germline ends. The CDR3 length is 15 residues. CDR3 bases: TGCGCCAGCAGCTTGGTGGGGGGTTCGGTGTACGAGCAGTACTTC. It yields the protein CASSLVGGSVYEQYF.

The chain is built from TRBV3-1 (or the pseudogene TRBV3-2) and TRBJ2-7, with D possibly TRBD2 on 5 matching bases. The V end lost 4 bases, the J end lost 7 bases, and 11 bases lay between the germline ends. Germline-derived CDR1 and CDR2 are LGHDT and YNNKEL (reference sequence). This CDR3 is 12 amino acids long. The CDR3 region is CASSRNSGEQYF. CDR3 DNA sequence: TGTGCCAGCAGCCGGAACAGCGGTGAGCAGTACTTC.

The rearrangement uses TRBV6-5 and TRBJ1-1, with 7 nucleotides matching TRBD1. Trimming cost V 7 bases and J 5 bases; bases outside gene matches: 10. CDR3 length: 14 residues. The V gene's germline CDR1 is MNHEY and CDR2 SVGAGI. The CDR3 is CASTSQGSRTEAFF. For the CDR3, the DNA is TGTGCCAGCACCTCACAGGGGTCGAGGACTGAAGCTTTCTTT.

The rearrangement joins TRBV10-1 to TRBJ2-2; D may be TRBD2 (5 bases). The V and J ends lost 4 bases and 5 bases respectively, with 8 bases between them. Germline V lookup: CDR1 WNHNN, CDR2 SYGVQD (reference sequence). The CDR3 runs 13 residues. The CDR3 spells CASSASGTGELFF. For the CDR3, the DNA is TGCGCCAGCAGTGCCAGCGGTACCGGGGAGCTGTTTTTT.

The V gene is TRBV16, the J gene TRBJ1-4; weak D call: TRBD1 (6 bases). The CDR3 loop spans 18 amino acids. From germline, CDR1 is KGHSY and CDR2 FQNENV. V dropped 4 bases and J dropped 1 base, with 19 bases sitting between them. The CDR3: CASSPSGGALETNEKLFF. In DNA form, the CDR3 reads TGTGCCAGCAGCCCCTCCGGGGGGGCGCTTGAAACTAATGAAAAACTGTTTTTT.

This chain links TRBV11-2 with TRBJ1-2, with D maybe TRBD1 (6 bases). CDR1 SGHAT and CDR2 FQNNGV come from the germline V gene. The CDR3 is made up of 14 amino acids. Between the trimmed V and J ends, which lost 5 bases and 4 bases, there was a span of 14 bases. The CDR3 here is CASSDPGALYGYTF. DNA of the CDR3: TGTGCCAGCAGCGACCCAGGGGCCCTCTATGGCTACACCTTC.

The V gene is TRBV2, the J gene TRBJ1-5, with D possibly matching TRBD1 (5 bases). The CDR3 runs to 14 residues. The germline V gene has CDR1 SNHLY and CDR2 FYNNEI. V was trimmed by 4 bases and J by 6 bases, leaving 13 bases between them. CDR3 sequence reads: CASSGVGVGQPQHF. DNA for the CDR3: TGTGCCAGCAGTGGGGTAGGGGTGGGTCAGCCCCAGCATTTT. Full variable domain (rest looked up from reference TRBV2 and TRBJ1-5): EPEVTQTPSHQVTQMGQEVILRCVPISNHLYFYWYRQILGQKVEFLVSFYNNEISEKSEIFDDQFSVERPDGSNFTLKIRSTKLEDSAMYFCASSGVGVGQPQHFGDGTRLSIL.

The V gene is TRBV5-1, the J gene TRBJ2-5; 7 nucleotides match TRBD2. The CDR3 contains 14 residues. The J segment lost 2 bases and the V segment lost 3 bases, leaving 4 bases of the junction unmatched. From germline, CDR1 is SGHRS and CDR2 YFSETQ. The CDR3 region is CASSWGGVQETQYF. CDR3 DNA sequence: TGCGCCAGCAGCTGGGGGGGGGTTCAAGAGACCCAGTACTTC.

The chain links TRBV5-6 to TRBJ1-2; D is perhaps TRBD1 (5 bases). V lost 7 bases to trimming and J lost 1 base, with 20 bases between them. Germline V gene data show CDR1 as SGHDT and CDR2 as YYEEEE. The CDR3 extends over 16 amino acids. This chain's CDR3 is CASLSGQYLYNYGYTF. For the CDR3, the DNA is TGTGCCAGCCTAAGTGGACAATACCTCTATAACTATGGCTACACCTTC.

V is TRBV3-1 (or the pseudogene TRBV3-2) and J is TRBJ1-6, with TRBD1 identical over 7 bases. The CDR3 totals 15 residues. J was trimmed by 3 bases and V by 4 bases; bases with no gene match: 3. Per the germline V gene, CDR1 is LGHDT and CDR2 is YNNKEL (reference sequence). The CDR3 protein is CASSLRQGYNSPLHF. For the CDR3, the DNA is TGTGCCAGCAGCCTTAGACAGGGCTATAATTCACCCCTCCACTTT.

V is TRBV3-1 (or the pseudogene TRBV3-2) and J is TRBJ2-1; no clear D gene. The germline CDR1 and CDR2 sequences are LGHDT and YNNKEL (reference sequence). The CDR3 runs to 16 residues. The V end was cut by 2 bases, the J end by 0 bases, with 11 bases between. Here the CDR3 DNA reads TGTGCCAGCAGCCAAAGAGGTCTGCGCTCCTACAATGAGCAGTTCTTC. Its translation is CASSQRGLRSYNEQFF.

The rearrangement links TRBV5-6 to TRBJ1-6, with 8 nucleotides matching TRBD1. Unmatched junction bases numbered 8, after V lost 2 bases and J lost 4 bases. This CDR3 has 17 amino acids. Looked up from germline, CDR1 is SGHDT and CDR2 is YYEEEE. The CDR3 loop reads CASSFGGTGGYNSPLHF. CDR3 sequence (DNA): TGTGCCAGCAGCTTTGGGGGGACAGGCGGTTATAATTCACCCCTCCACTTT.

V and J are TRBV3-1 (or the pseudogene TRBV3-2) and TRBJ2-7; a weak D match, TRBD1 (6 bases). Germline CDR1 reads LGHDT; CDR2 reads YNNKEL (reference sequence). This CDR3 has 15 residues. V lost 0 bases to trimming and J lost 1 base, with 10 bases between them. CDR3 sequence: CASSQDYRASYEQYF. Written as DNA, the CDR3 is TGTGCCAGCAGCCAAGATTACAGGGCTTCCTACGAGCAGTACTTC.

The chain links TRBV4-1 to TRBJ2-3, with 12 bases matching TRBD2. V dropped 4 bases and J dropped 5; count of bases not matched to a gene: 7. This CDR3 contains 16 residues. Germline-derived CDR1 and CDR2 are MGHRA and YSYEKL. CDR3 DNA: TGCGCCAGCAGCCCGGCTAGCGGGGGGGCCGGAGATACGCAGTATTTT. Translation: CASSPASGGAGDTQYF.

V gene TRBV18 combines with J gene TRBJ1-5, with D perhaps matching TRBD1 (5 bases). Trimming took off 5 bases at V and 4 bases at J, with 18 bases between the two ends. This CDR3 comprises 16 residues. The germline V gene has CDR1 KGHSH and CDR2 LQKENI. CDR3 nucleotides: TGTGCCAGCTCATTCCTACAGAGTTCAGGGAATCAGCCCCAGCATTTT. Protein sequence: CASSFLQSSGNQPQHF.

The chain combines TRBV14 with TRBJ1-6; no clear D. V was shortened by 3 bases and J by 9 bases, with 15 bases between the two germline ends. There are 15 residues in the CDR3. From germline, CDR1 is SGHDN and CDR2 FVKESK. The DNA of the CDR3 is TGTGCCAGCAGCCAGAGGGTAGGAGGTAGTTCACCCCTCCACTTT. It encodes CASSQRVGGSSPLHF.

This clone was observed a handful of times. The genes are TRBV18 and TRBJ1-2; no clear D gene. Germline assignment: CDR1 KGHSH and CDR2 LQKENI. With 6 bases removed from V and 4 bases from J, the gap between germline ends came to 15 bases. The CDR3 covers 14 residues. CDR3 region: CASSLSNEGYGYTF. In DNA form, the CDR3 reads TGTGCCAGCTCTCTTTCGAATGAGGGCTATGGCTACACCTTC.

The CDR3 loop reads CASRQGAGYNEQFF. CDR3 DNA sequence: TGTGCCAGCAGACAGGGCGCTGGCTACAATGAGCAGTTCTTC. This sequence joins TRBV2 and TRBJ2-1, with D perhaps TRBD1 (6 bases). Germline CDR1 SNHLY, CDR2 FYNNEI. This CDR3 region has 14 residues. V was cut by 6 bases and J by 3 bases, with 12 bases left in between.

The CDR3 bases are TGTGCCAGCTCACCAGGGAGGGGAGGACAGCCCCAGCATTTT. Amino acid sequence: CASSPGRGGQPQHF. J is TRBJ1-5 and V is TRBV18, with D perhaps matching TRBD1 (5 bases). CDR1 is KGHSH and CDR2 is LQKENI in the germline V gene. This CDR3 is built from 14 residues. V gave up 2 bases and J gave up 7 bases, with 12 bases separating them. Filled out from reference TRBV18 and TRBJ1-5, the complete variable domain reads NAGVMQNPRHLVRRRGQEARLRCSPMKGHSHVYWYRQLPEEGLKFMVYLQKENIIDESGMPKERFSAEFPKEGPSILRIQQVVRGDSAAYFCASSPGRGGQPQHFGDGTRLSIL.

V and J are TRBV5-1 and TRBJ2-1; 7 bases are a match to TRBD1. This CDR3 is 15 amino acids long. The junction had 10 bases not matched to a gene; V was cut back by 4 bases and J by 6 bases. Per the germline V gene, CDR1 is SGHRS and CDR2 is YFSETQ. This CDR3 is CASSPTTGIGNEQFF. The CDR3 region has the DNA TGCGCCAGCAGCCCGACGACAGGGATTGGCAATGAGCAGTTCTTC.

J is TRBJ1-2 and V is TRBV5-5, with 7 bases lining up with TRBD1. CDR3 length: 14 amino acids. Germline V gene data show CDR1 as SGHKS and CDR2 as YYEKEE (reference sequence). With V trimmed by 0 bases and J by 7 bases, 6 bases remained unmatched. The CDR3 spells CASSLDRGGIGYTF. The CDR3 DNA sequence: TGTGCCAGCAGCTTGGACAGGGGCGGGATTGGCTACACCTTC.

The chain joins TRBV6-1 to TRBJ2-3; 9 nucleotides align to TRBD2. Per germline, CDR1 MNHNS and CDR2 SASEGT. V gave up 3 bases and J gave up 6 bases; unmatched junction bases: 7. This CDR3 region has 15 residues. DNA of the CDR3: TGTGCCAGCAGTGATTTGCGGGGGGGGAGGGATACGCAGTATTTT. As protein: CASSDLRGGRDTQYF.

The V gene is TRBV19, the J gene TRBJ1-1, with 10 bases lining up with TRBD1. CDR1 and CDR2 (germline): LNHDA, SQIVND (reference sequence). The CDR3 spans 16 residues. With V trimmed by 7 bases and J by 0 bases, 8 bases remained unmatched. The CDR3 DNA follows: TGTGCCAGTACCCGGGACAGGGGCCTGATGAACACTGAAGCTTTCTTT. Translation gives CASTRDRGLMNTEAFF.

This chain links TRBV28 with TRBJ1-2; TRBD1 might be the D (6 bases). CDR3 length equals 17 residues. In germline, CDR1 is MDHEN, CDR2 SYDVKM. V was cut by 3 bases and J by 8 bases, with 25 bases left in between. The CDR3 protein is CASSFLGARKTLRGYTF. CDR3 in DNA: TGTGCCAGCAGTTTCCTGGGGGCCCGGAAGACGTTAAGGGGCTACACCTTC.

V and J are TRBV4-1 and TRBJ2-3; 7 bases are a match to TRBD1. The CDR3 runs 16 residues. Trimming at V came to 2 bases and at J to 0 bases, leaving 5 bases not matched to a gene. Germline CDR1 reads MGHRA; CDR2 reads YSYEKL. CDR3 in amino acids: CASSQLGQPSTDTQYF. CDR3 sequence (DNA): TGCGCCAGCAGCCAATTGGGACAGCCAAGCACAGATACGCAGTATTTT.

CDR3 amino acids: CASSFGTGTAEQYF. The CDR3 nucleotides read TGTGCCAGCAGCTTTGGGACAGGCACCGCCGAGCAGTACTTC. The chain uses TRBV7-2 and TRBJ2-7; 8 nucleotides line up with TRBD1. The CDR3 totals 14 residues. With 3 bases clipped from V and 6 bases from J, the junction kept 7 bases outside the gene matches. Looked up from germline, CDR1 is SGHTA and CDR2 is FQGNSA.

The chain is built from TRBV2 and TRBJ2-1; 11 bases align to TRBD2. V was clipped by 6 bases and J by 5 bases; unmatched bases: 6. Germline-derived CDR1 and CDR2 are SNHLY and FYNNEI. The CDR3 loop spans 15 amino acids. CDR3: CASRDGTSGDNEQFF. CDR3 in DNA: TGTGCCAGCAGGGACGGGACTAGCGGAGACAATGAGCAGTTCTTC.

Here the CDR3 reads CASGLTVQNQPQHF. The CDR3 nucleotides are TGTGCTAGTGGTTTGACCGTACAAAATCAGCCCCAGCATTTT. J is TRBJ1-5 and V is TRBV12-5; D remains ambiguous. Germline CDR1 is LGHNT and CDR2 is FRNRAP. The CDR3 consists of 14 residues. V gave up 2 bases and J gave up 4 bases, with 9 bases separating them. The full variable domain, its missing parts supplied by reference TRBV12-5 and TRBJ1-5, is DARVTQTPRHKVTEMGQEVTMRCQPILGHNTVFWYRQTMMQGLELLAYFRNRAPLDDSGMPKDRFSAEMPDATLATLKIQPSEPRDSAVYFCASGLTVQNQPQHFGDGTRLSIL.